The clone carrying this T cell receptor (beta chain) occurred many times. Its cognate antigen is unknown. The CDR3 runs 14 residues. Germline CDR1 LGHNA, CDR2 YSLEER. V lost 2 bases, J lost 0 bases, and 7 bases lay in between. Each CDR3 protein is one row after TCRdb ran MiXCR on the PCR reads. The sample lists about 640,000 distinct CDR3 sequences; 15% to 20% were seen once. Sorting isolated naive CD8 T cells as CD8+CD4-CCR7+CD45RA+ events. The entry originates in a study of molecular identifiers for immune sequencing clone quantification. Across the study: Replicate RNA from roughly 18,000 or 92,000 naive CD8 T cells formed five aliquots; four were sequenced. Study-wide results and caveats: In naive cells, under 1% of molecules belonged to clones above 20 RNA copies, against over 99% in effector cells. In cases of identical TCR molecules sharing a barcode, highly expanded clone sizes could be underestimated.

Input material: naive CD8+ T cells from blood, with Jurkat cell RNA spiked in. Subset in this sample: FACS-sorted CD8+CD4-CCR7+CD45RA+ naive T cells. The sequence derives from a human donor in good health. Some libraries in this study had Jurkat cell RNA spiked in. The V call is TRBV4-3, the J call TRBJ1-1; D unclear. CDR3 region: CASSQRRMNTEAFF. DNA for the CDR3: TGCGCCAGCAGCCAACGCAGGATGAACACTGAAGCTTTCTTT.